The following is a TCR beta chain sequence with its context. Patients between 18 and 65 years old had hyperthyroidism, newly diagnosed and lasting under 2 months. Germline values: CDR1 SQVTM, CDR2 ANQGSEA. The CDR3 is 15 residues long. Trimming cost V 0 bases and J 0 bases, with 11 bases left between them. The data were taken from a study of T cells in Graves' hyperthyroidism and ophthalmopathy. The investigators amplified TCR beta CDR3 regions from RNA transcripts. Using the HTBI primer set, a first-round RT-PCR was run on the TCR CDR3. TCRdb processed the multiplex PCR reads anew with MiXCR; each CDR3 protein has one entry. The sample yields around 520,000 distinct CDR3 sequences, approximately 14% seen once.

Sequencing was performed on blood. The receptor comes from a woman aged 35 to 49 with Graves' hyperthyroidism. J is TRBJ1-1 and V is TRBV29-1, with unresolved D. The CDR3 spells CSVEEDPRVNTEAFF. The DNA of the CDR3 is TGCAGCGTTGAAGAAGACCCCAGAGTGAACACTGAAGCTTTCTTT.